Described below is a single T cell receptor (beta chain) sequence and its context. With 10 bases clipped from V and 5 bases from J, the junction kept 14 bases outside the gene matches. CDR3 length equals 15 residues. Germline V gives CDR1 MNHEY, CDR2 SVGAGI. This entry comes from a study of blood T cell repertoires in COVID-19. The overall study: COVID-19 samples from acute and convalescent phases originated in the United States, Italy and Spain. Nucleic acid was either cDNA or gDNA, and it came from T cells, B-cell-depleted T cells, or PBMCs.

In the authors' workflow: Amplified reference gene primers provided the basis for estimating nucleated cell counts. Sequenced by immunoSEQ multiplex PCR; TCRdb stores in-frame clones only, minus some. That table gives V, J and clone size, and the DNA gave D and trimming. The sample has 13,000 or so clones; about 88% are singletons. Sequenced input: peripheral blood. The receptor comes from a human donor in a cohort sampled during active COVID-19. V and J are TRBV6-5 and TRBJ1-2, with 9 bases that match TRBD1. CDR3 DNA: TGTGCCATCCTCACCCCGGGACAGGGAATGTATGGCTACACCTTC. Translation gives CAILTPGQGMYGYTF.